The rows below give T cell receptor beta chains drawn from one sample of a study of blood T cell repertoires in COVID-19. Assay: immunoSEQ multiplex PCR; the TCRdb copy retains only in-frame clones and omits some. This table has roughly 330,000 clones, approximately 89% appearing once. Specimen: PBMCs or T cells enriched from blood (not recorded which). The receptors shown here come from a man under 40 who had recovered from COVID-19. Each CDR3 is given with its conserved first and last residue. D genes are given only for firm matches. Clone size appears in some rows only: once, few, many, or a class for an expanded clone.

>-|TRBV7-2|TRBJ2-1|once
CASSSLDGGRLFF
TGTGCCAGCAGCTCCCTGGACGGCGGGCGACTGTTCTTC
>-|TRBV6-5|TRBJ2-2|-
CASKKGGAGELFF
TGTGCCAGCAAAAAAGGGGGGGCCGGGGAGCTGTTTTTT
>TRBD1|TRBV6-2/TRBV6-3|TRBJ1-3|-
CASSGFGTENSGNTIYF
TGTGCCAGCAGTGGGTTTGGGACAGAAAACTCTGGAAACACCATATATTTT
>-|TRBV9|TRBJ2-3|-
CASSVAPGNTDTQYF
TGTGCCAGCAGCGTAGCTCCAGGGAACACAGATACGCAGTATTTT
>-|TRBV27|TRBJ2-2|once
CASSLSPRPDTGELFF
TGTGCCAGCAGTTTATCTCCCAGGCCTGACACCGGGGAGCTGTTTTTT
>TRBD1|TRBV7-9|TRBJ1-4|-
CASRPPTGGEEKLFF
TGTGCCAGCAGACCGCCGACAGGGGGCGAAGAAAAACTGTTTTTT
>-|TRBV5-1|TRBJ2-5|-
CASSSGPGIFLRGTQYF
TGCGCCAGCAGCTCCGGACCGGGAATCTTCCTTCGGGGGACCCAGTACTTC
>-|TRBV9|TRBJ1-5|-
CASSVGQTANQPQHF
TGTGCCAGCAGCGTAGGTCAGACAGCTAATCAGCCCCAGCATTTT
>TRBD1|TRBV28|TRBJ1-6|-
CASYDGTGVSPLHF
TGTGCCAGCTATGACGGGACAGGGGTCTCACCCCTCCACTTT
>-|TRBV7-9|TRBJ2-7|-
CASSLTTANYEQYF
TGTGCCAGCAGCTTAACGACAGCGAACTACGAGCAGTACTTC
>TRBD1|TRBV7-2|TRBJ1-2|once
CASSTTGGPQGYGYTF
TGTGCCAGCAGCACGACAGGGGGTCCCCAAGGCTATGGCTACACCTTC
>TRBD2|TRBV28|TRBJ2-7|-
CASSFGLAGTYEQYF
TGTGCCAGCAGTTTTGGACTAGCGGGGACCTACGAGCAGTACTTC
>-|TRBV2|TRBJ2-2|few
CASSEDRVAGELFF
TGTGCCAGCAGTGAAGACAGGGTGGCCGGGGAGCTGTTTTTT
>-|TRBV7-2|TRBJ1-2|few
CASTSGGEGAGGYTF
TGTGCCAGCACCTCTGGAGGTGAGGGTGCTGGTGGCTACACCTTC
>-|TRBV5-1|TRBJ1-1|few
CASSLRTNTEAFF
TGCGCCAGCAGCTTGAGGACTAACACTGAAGCTTTCTTT
>-|TRBV28|TRBJ2-7|-
CASSWGSSGQYF
TGTGCCAGCAGTTGGGGGAGTAGCGGGCAGTACTTC
>-|TRBV7-9|TRBJ2-7|once
CASSLVAGIEQYF
TGTGCCAGCAGCTTAGTTGCCGGGATCGAGCAGTACTTC
>TRBD1|TRBV6-5|TRBJ2-7|once
CASGRDRGPREQYF
TGTGCCAGCGGCCGGGACAGGGGGCCGAGGGAGCAGTACTTC
>TRBD1|TRBV24-1|TRBJ2-7|-
CATSDSRGGTGEYEQYF
TGTGCCACCAGTGACTCCCGAGGGGGGACAGGGGAATACGAGCAGTACTTC
>TRBD1|TRBV28|TRBJ1-6|-
CASSYRTGASSPLHF
TGTGCCAGCAGTTACCGGACAGGGGCGAGTTCACCCCTCCACTTT
>TRBD1|TRBV20-1|TRBJ1-5|-
CSASGTANQPQHF
TGCAGTGCTAGTGGGACAGCTAATCAGCCCCAGCATTTT